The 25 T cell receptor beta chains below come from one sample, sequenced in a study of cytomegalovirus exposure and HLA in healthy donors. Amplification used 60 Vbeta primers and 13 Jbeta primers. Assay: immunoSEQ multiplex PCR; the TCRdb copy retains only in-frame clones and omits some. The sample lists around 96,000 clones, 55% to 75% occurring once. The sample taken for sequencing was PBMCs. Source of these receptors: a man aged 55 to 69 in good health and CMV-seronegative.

The CDR3 is CASSASGTAYGYTF. DNA for the CDR3: TGTGCCAGCAGTGCCTCCGGGACAGCCTATGGCTACACCTTC. The V and J genes are TRBV6-5 and TRBJ1-2; 7 nucleotides match TRBD1. Germline V lookup: CDR1 MNHEY, CDR2 SVGAGI. V gave up 5 bases and J gave up 4 bases; unmatched junction bases: 7. This CDR3 is 14 amino acids long.

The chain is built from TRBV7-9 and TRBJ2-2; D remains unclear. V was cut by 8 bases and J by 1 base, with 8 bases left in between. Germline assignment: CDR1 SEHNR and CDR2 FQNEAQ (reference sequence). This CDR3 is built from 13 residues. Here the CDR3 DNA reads TGTGCCAGCGGCCTTGGGAACACCGGGGAGCTGTTTTTT. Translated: CASGLGNTGELFF.

CDR3 in amino acids: CASGRGSISNQPQHF. DNA of the CDR3: TGTGCCAGTGGGAGGGGATCAATCTCCAATCAGCCCCAGCATTTT. The rearrangement uses TRBV7-9 and TRBJ1-5; possible D gene TRBD1, 5 bases. The CDR3 runs 15 residues. Germline V lookup: CDR1 SEHNR, CDR2 FQNEAQ (reference sequence). V was shortened by 9 bases and J by 3 bases, with 18 bases between the two germline ends.

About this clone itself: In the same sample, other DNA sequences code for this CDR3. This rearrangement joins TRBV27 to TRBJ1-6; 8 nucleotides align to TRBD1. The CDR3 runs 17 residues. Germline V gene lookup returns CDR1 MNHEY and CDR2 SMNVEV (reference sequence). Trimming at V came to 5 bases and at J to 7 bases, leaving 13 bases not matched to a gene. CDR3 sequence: CASSPTLGQGLNSPLHF. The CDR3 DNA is TGTGCCAGCAGTCCGACCCTCGGACAGGGATTGAATTCACCCCTCCACTTT.

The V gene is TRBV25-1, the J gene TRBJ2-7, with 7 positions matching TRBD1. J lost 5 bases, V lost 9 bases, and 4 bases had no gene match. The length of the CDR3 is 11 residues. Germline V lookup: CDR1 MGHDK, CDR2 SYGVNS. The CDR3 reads CARKQGNEQYF. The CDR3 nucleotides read TGTGCCAGAAAACAGGGGAACGAGCAGTACTTC.

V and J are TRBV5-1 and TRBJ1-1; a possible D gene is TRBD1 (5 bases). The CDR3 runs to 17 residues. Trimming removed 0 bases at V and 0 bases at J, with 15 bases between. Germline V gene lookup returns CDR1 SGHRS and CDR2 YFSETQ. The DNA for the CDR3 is TGCGCCAGCAGCTTGGCCGCCAGGGCGAACATGAACACTGAAGCTTTCTTT. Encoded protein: CASSLAARANMNTEAFF. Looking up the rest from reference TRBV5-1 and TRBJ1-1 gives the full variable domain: KAGVTQTPRYLIKTRGQQVTLSCSPISGHRSVSWYQQTPGQGLQFLFEYFSETQRNKGNFPGRFSGRQFSNSRSEMNVSTLELGDSALYLCASSLAARANMNTEAFFGQGTRLTVV.

The CDR3 coding sequence is TGCGCCAGCAGTCAAAGCCCCAGGATCACAGATACGCAGTATTTT. It yields the protein CASSQSPRITDTQYF. The chain has TRBV4-1 and TRBJ2-3; no reliable D call. The CDR3 totals 15 residues. Germline assignment: CDR1 MGHRA and CDR2 YSYEKL. Trimming stripped 6 bases from V and 2 bases from J, with 15 bases between.

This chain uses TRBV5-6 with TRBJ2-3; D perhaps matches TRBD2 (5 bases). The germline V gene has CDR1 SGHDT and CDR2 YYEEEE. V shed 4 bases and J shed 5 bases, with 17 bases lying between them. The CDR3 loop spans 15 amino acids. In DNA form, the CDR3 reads TGTGCCAGCAGCCTTACCGGACGTGAGGGAGATACGCAGTATTTT. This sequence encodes CASSLTGREGDTQYF. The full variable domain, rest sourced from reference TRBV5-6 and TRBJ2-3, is DAGVTQSPTHLIKTRGQQVTLRCSPKSGHDTVSWYQQALGQGPQFIFQYYEEEERQRGNFPDRFSGHQFPNYSSELNVNALLLGDSALYLCASSLTGREGDTQYFGPGTRLTVL.

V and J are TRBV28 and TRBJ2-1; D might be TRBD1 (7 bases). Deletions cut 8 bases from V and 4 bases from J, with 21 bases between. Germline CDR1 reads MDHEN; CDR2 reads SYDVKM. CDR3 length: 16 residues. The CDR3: CASGFLQGGTYNEQFF. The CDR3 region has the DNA TGTGCCAGCGGGTTCCTCCAGGGGGGCACGTACAATGAGCAGTTCTTC.

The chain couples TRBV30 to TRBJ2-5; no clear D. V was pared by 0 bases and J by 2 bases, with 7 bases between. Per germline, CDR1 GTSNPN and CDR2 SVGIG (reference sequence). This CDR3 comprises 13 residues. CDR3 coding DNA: TGTGCCTGGAGTGTTAGGCGGCAAGAGACCCAGTACTTC. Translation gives CAWSVRRQETQYF. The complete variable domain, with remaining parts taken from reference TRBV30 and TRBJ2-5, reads SQTIHQWPATLVQPVGSPLSLECTVEGTSNPNLYWYRQAAGRGLQLLFYSVGIGQISSEVPQNLSASRPQDRQFILSSKKLLLSDSGFYLCAWSVRRQETQYFGPGTRLLVL.

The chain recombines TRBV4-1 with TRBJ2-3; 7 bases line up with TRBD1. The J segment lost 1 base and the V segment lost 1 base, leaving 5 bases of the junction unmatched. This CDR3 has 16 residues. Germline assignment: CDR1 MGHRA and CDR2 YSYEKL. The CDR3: CASSQATGLRTDTQYF. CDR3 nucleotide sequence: TGCGCCAGCAGCCAAGCGACAGGGTTACGCACAGATACGCAGTATTTT.

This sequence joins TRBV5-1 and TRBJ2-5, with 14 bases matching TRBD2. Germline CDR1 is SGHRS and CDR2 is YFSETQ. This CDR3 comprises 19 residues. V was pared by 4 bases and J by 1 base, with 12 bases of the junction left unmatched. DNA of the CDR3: TGCGCCAGCAGCACGGCCGGGACTAGCGGGAGTGGGCCCCAAGAGACCCAGTACTTC. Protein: CASSTAGTSGSGPQETQYF.

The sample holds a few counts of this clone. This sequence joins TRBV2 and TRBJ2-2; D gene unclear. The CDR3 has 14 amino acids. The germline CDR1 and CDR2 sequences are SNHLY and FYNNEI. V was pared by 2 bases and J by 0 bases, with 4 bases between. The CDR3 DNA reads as TGTGCCAGCAGTGAAACAGCGAACACCGGGGAGCTGTTTTTT. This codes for CASSETANTGELFF.

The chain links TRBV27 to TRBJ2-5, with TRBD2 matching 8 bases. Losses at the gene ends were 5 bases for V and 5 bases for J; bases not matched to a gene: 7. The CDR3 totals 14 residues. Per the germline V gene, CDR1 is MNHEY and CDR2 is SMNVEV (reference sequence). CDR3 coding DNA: TGTGCCAGCAGTCCCAGACTAGCGCAGGAGACCCAGTACTTC. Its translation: CASSPRLAQETQYF.

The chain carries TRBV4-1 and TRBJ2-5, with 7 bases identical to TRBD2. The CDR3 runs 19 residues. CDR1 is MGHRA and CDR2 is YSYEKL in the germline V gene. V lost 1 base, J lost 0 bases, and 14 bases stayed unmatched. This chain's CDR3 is CASSQGALSGAGNQETQYF. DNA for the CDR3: TGCGCCAGCAGCCAAGGCGCCCTCTCGGGAGCGGGGAACCAAGAGACCCAGTACTTC.

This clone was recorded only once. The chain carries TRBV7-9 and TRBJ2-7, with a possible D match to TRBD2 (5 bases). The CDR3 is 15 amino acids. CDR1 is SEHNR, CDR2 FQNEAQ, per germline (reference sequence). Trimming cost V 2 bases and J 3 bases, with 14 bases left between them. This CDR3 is CASSLIGVDGYEQYF. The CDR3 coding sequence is TGTGCCAGCAGCTTAATCGGGGTCGACGGCTACGAGCAGTACTTC.

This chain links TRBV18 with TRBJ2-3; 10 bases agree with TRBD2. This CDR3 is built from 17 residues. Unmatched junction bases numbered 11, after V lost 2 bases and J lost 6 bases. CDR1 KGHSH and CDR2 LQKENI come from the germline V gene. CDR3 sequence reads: CASSPYFASGGSDTQYF. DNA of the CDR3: TGTGCCAGCTCACCATATTTTGCTAGCGGGGGTAGCGATACGCAGTATTTT.

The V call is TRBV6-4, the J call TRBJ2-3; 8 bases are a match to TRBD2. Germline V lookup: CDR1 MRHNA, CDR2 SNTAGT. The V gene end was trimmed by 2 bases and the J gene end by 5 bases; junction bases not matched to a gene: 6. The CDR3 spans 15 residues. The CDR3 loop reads CASSDQIAGRDTQYF. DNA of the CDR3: TGTGCCAGCAGTGACCAGATAGCGGGAAGAGATACGCAGTATTTT.

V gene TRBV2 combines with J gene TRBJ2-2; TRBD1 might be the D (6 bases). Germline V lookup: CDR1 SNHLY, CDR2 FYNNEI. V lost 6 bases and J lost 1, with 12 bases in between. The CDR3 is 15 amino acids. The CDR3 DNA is TGTGCCAGCAGACCACAGGGATTGAACACCGGGGAGCTGTTTTTT. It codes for CASRPQGLNTGELFF.

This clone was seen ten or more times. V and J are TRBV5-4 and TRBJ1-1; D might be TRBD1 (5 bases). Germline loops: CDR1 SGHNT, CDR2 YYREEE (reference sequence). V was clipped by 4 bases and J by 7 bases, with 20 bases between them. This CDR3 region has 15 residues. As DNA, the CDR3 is TGTGCCAGCAGCCCCGGGGCGGGGTCAGCGGTTGAAGCTTTCTTT. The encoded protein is CASSPGAGSAVEAFF.

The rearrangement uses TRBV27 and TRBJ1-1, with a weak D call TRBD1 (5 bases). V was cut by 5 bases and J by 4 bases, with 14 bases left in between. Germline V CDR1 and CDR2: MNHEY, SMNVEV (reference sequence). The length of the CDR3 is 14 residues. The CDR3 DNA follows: TGTGCCAGCAGTCCCTGGGGGACTGGCACTGAAGCTTTCTTT. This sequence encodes CASSPWGTGTEAFF.

CDR3 sequence: CASSSNIQGVAGNTIYF. The CDR3 nucleotides are TGCGCCAGCAGCTCCAACATACAGGGTGTCGCGGGAAACACCATATATTTT. The chain has TRBV5-1 and TRBJ1-3; tentatively, D is TRBD1 (6 bases). V dropped 3 bases and J dropped 4 bases, with 20 bases sitting between them. The CDR3 sequence is 17 residues long. In germline, CDR1 is SGHRS, CDR2 YFSETQ.

CDR3 DNA sequence: TGTGCCAGCAGCTCCCAGAGGACAGGGCGAAACACTGAAGCTTTCTTT. Protein product: CASSSQRTGRNTEAFF. This chain uses TRBV13 with TRBJ1-1, with 8 bases lining up with TRBD1. Germline trimming cut 4 bases from V and 2 bases from J; bases unmatched to any gene: 9. CDR3 length: 16 residues. Germline CDR1 reads PRHDT; CDR2 reads FYEKMQ (reference sequence). The whole variable domain, remainder taken from reference TRBV13 and TRBJ1-1, is AAGVIQSPRHLIKEKRETATLKCYPIPRHDTVYWYQQGPGQDPQFLISFYEKMQSDKGSIPDRFSAQQFSDYHSELNMSSLELGDSALYFCASSSQRTGRNTEAFFGQGTRLTVV.

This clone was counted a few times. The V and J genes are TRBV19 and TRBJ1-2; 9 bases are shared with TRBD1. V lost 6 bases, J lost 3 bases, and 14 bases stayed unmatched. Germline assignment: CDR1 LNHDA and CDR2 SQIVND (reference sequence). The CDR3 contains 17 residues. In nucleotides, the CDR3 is TGTGCCAGTAGATCCGGACAGGGGTTGCCTAAGGACTATGGCTACACCTTC. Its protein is CASRSGQGLPKDYGYTF.

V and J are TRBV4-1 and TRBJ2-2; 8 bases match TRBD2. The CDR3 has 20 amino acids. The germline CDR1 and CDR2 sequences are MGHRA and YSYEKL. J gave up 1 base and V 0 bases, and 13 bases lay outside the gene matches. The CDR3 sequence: CASSQDLRGANRGNTGELFF. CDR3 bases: TGCGCCAGCAGCCAAGATTTGCGGGGGGCCAATAGGGGGAACACCGGGGAGCTGTTTTTT.